This is a list of T cell receptor beta chains from one sample in a study of shared clonotypes between healthy human individuals. Profiling relied on immunoSEQ multiplex PCR, and the TCRdb table lists in-frame clones only, not all of them. The sample shows some 650,000 clones, approximately 97% of them seen only once. The material sequenced was naive CD4+ T cells sorted from blood. All receptors come from a young woman in good health. Both conserved end residues are trimmed from each CDR3. Each record gives: CDR3 length, V gene, CDR3 protein.

14 | TRBV7-2 | ASTLAGGPWTGELF
10 | TRBV6-6 | ASSYGQNIQY
10 | TRBV5-1 | ASRDRYNEQF
10 | TRBV7-9 | ASRVSVETQY
13 | TRBV5-1 | ASSFGSGSMETQY
16 | TRBV15 | ATSRTTVGRELNEKLF
11 | TRBV28 | ASAVSPMYPQH
9 | TRBV27 | ASSWGETQY
10 | TRBV18 | ASTTDSGEQY
13 | TRBV7-6 | ASSLVVGSGNTIY
13 | TRBV15 | ATSRTPTRSDTQY
13 | TRBV28 | ASSLADRANYGYT
13 | TRBV5-1 | ASSTEGLINEKLF
13 | TRBV7-2 | ASSLAVIIAERQY
13 | TRBV28 | ASSLIWGAHYGYT
12 | TRBV6-6 | ASRPWDGSYEQY
13 | TRBV2 | ASSEWGEGRNTQY
11 | TRBV6-1 | ASSETLYNEQF
11 | TRBV5-1 | ASSLTSNNEQF
12 | TRBV28 | ASSLRLALYEQY
12 | TRBV5-1 | ASSPDRPTDTQY
14 | TRBV15 | ATSRTAGTTNYGYT
13 | TRBV7-7 | ASSLRGAGTGELF
12 | TRBV15 | ATSLGGTTYEQY
12 | TRBV5-1 | ASSRTSGNNEQF
12 | TRBV5-1 | ASSGIGTSYEQY
11 | TRBV2 | ASTHRVAYEQY
14 | TRBV4-2 | ASSQDWAGGSGELF
15 | TRBV11-2 | ASSSRDGSPTIYGYT
14 | TRBV9 | ASSPHPGGSTGELF
12 | TRBV5-6 | ASSAGSHPYEQY
14 | TRBV4-2 | ASSHHHRTLDYEQY
11 | TRBV7-9 | ASGIGGNQPQH
10 | TRBV27 | ASSGKPPEAF
12 | TRBV5-1 | ASNGGRGYTEAF
14 | TRBV5-1 | ASSLGGPGSNQPQH
14 | TRBV4-1 | ASSQDRASNTGELF
10 | TRBV6-5 | ASRKGLAGLF
10 | TRBV11-3 | ASSLWRAFSH
13 | TRBV19 | ASSLRQVLNTEAF
14 | TRBV2 | ASRGSGLSLYNEQF
13 | TRBV6-7 | ASSYRGQGGQPQH
9 | TRBV20-1 | SAQGYQPQH
11 | TRBV10-3 | ATQGAYSYEQY
11 | TRBV19 | ASSRNWAGEQF
12 | TRBV2 | ASSPGTRRNEQF
15 | TRBV25-1 | ASSEGGQSKTQETQY
12 | TRBV23-1 | ASRPTSGSDEQF
10 | TRBV2 | ASSVVEETQY
9 | TRBV13 | ASSGGNEQY
13 | TRBV5-1 | ASSLGSVHTDTQY
10 | TRBV28 | ASSLLRQPQH
11 | TRBV27 | ASSSRQIHEQY
14 | TRBV14 | ASASLLGKSTDTQY
10 | TRBV2 | ASSEQIGELF